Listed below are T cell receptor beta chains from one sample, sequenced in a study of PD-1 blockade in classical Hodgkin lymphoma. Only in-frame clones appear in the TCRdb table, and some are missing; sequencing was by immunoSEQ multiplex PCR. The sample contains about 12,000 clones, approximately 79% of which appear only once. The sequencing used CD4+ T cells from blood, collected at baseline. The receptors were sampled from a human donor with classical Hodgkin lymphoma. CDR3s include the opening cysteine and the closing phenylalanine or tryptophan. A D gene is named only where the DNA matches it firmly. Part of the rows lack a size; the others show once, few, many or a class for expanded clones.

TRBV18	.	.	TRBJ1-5	TGTGCCAGCTCACCATCAACAGGCAATCAGCCCCAGCATTTT	CASSPSTGNQPQHF
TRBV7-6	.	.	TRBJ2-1	TGTGCCAGCAGCTTAGCGCGCCTAGCTAGCAATGAGCAGTTCTTC	CASSLARLASNEQFF
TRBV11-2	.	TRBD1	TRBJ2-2	TGTGCCAGCAGAAGAACCGGGACAGGCATGCTAGGGGAGCTGTTTTTT	CASRRTGTGMLGELFF
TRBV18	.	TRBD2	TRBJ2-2	TGTGCCAGCTCACAAACTAGCGCTGAAAACACCGGGGAGCTGTTTTTT	CASSQTSAENTGELFF
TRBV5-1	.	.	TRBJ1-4	TGCGCCAGCAGCCGCGGGTCGGATTCTAATGAAAAACTGTTTTTT	CASSRGSDSNEKLFF
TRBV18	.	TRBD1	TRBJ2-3	TGTGCCAGCTCACCGGGACAGATCACAGATACGCAGTATTTT	CASSPGQITDTQYF
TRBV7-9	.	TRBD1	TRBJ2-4	TGTGCCAGCAGCTTGGGGACAGCGAAGCTAGCCAAAAACATTCAGTACTTC	CASSLGTAKLAKNIQYF
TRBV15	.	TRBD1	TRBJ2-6	TGTGCCACCAGCAGTTCCGGACAGGGGTCCCTTAGGGCCAACGTCCTGACTTTC	CATSSSGQGSLRANVLTF
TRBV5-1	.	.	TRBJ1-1	TGCGCCAGCAGCTCCGAGGTGGGGGGCCAGGCTTTCTTT	CASSSEVGGQAFF
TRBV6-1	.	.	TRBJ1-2	TGTGCCAGCAGAAGAATTGCAGGGGATGGTGGCTACACCTTC	CASRRIAGDGGYTF
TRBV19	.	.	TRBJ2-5	TGTGCCAGTAGTTACCCGGGACGCGAGACCCAGTACTTC	CASSYPGRETQYF
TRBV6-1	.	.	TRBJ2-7	TGTGCCAGCAGAAGGACATCAATCTACGAGCAGTACTTC	CASRRTSIYEQYF
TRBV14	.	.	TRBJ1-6	TGTGCCAGCAGCCAAGATCCGGGGCTCCGGGTTGGTTCACCCCTCCACTTT	CASSQDPGLRVGSPLHF
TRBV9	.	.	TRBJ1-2	TGTGCCAGCAGCGTAGAGGTCGATCACTATGGCTACACCTTC	CASSVEVDHYGYTF
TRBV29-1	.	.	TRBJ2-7	TGCAGCGTTGACGGGGACGAGCAGTACTTC	CSVDGDEQYF
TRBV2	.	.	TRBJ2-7	TGTGCCAGCAGCTTTCGAGGGGGGAACGAGCAGTACTTC	CASSFRGGNEQYF
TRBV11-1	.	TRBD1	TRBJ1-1	TGTGCCACCGGACAGGGGATCGGCACTGAAGCTTTCTTT	CATGQGIGTEAFF
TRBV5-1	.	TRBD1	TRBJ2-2	TGCGCCAGCAGCTTGGTCGGGACAGGGACCGGGGAGCTGTTTTTT	CASSLVGTGTGELFF
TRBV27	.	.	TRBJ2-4	TGTGCCAGCAGTCTCAGGGATAACGGCAAAAACATTCAGTACTTC	CASSLRDNGKNIQYF
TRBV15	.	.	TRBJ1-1	TGTGCCACCAGCAGTATTCTTCTAAACAGGCCCACTGAAGCTTTCTTT	CATSSILLNRPTEAFF
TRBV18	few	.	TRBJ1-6	TGTGCCAGCTCACCGGAATTGGGGAAGGGATCACCCCTCCACTTT	CASSPELGKGSPLHF
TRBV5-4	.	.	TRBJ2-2	TGTGCCAGCAGCTTGGTAAATTGGAAGAACACCGGGGAGCTGTTTTTT	CASSLVNWKNTGELFF
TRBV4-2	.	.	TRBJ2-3	TGTGCCAGCAGCCAAGATCTAGAAGTGGCCACAGATACGCAGTATTTT	CASSQDLEVATDTQYF
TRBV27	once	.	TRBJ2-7	TGTGCCAGCAACGGGAGATCCAGCGCCCCCTACGAGCAGTACTTC	CASNGRSSAPYEQYF